Listed here is a single T cell receptor beta chain. A few counts support this clone. Its antigen is still unknown. There are no base qualities to consult, and no much larger clone falls within one base. These data belong to a study of blood T cell repertoires in COVID-19 (dated by TCRdb to 2019 to 2021). For context, the study as a whole: Collaborator samples came from the United States, Italy and Spain and covered acute and convalescent phases of COVID-19. The material from the prospective study consisted of cDNA or gDNA derived from T cells, B-cell-depleted T cells, or PBMCs. Deeply sampled blood TCRbeta repertoires from subjects exposed to, actively infected with, or recovered from COVID-19 were included in the dataset. The repertoires were released in a freely available public database meant as a resource for research on the immune response to SARS-CoV-2. Samples came from the ongoing ImmuneRACE study (first 160 participants) plus 1,254 subjects from 6 global collaborators. A de-identified subject ID, COVID-19 status, age in years and sex were almost always included in the sample metadata. Where HLA class I and class II types were available, the types were taken from metadata supplied by the sample provider, not from assay-based typing.

TCRbeta CDR3 regions were amplified from genomic DNA using the immunoSEQ Assay, a bias-controlled multiplex PCR. On the authors' methods: Within the assay, amplification of reference gene primers was used to estimate how many nucleated cells each sample contained. Sequence reads were collapsed and filtered to measure the absolute abundance of every unique TCRbeta CDR3 rearrangement. Productive Simpson clonality was computed per sample as the square root of Simpson's diversity index over productive rearrangements. The source is immuneACCESS, and TCRdb retained only in-frame sequences with V and J called. Part of the clones is not carried over; for the studies checked, unresolved V genes explain less than half of this, and the remainder is unexplained. V and J calls and clone size are copied from that table; D and trimming were computed from the DNA. A total of about 230,000 clones appear in this sample, 80% to 90% of them only once. The top ten hold about 0.93% of the sample.

In the germline V gene, CDR1 corresponds to SQVTM and CDR2 to ANQGSEA. V is cut by 7 bases and J by 2 bases, and the space between the germline ends is 13 bases. The CDR3 spans 13 residues, from the cysteine through the phenylalanine. Kept here is only the CDR3 DNA, which spans 39 bases and is read in frame from base 1. The paper's findings and limits, for the study overall: The quantity of clinical and demographic metadata differed by source and by participant and was supplied without curation.

The collaborating institutions used their own protocols to collect whole blood in K2EDTA tubes. Collaborator samples were shipped for TCRbeta analysis as frozen whole blood, isolated PBMCs, or DNA extracted from either sample type. Sequencing used peripheral blood. The chain couples TRBV29-1 to TRBJ2-3; TRBD1 is perhaps the D gene, given 6 matching bases. The source is a man between 35 and 55 years old with acute or convalescent COVID-19. The nucleotides read TGCAGCGGAAAACAGGGTTCCACAGATACGCAGTATTTT. This gives the protein CSGKQGSTDTQYF.